This T cell receptor (beta chain) was sequenced in a study of shared clonotypes between healthy human individuals. Germline CDR1 is SGDLS and CDR2 is YYNGEE. V shed 2 bases, J shed 1 base, and the junction held 15 bases outside the gene matches. This CDR3 spans 19 amino acids. Sequencing used immunoSEQ multiplex PCR; TCRdb keeps in-frame clones, though not all of them. In the table there are about 510,000 clones, 90% to 97% of which are singletons. This chain joins TRBV9 and TRBJ2-1, with TRBD2 identical over 7 bases. This receptor was taken from a woman aged 25 to 45 in good health. Sequenced input: naive CD4+ T cells sorted from blood. Subset: CD45RA+ positively selected. The CDR3 reads CASSVSRSPIAGSYNEQFF. The CDR3 bases are TGTGCCAGCAGCGTGTCCCGAAGTCCCATAGCGGGTTCCTACAATGAGCAGTTCTTC. The full variable domain, its missing parts supplied by reference TRBV9 and TRBJ2-1, is DSGVTQTPKHLITATGQRVTLRCSPRSGDLSVYWYQQSLDQGLQFLIQYYNGEERAKGNILERFSAQQFPDLHSELNLSSLELGDSALYFCASSVSRSPIAGSYNEQFFGPGTRLTVL.